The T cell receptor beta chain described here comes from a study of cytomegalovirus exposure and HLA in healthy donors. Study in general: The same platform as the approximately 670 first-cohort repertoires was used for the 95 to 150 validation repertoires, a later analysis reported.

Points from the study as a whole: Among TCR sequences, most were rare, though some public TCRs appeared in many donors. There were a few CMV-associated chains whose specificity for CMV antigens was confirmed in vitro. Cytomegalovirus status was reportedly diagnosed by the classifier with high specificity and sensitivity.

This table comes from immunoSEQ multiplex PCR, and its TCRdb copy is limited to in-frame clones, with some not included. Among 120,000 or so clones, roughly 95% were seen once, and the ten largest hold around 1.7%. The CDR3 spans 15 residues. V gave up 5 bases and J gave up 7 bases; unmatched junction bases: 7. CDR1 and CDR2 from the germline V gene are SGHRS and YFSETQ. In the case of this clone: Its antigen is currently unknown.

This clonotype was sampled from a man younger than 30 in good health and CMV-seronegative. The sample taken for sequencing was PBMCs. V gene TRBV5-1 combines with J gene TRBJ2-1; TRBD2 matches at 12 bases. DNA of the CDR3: TGCGCCAGCAGGACTAGCGGGAGAGCAGCAAATGAGCAGTTCTTC. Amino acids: CASRTSGRAANEQFF.